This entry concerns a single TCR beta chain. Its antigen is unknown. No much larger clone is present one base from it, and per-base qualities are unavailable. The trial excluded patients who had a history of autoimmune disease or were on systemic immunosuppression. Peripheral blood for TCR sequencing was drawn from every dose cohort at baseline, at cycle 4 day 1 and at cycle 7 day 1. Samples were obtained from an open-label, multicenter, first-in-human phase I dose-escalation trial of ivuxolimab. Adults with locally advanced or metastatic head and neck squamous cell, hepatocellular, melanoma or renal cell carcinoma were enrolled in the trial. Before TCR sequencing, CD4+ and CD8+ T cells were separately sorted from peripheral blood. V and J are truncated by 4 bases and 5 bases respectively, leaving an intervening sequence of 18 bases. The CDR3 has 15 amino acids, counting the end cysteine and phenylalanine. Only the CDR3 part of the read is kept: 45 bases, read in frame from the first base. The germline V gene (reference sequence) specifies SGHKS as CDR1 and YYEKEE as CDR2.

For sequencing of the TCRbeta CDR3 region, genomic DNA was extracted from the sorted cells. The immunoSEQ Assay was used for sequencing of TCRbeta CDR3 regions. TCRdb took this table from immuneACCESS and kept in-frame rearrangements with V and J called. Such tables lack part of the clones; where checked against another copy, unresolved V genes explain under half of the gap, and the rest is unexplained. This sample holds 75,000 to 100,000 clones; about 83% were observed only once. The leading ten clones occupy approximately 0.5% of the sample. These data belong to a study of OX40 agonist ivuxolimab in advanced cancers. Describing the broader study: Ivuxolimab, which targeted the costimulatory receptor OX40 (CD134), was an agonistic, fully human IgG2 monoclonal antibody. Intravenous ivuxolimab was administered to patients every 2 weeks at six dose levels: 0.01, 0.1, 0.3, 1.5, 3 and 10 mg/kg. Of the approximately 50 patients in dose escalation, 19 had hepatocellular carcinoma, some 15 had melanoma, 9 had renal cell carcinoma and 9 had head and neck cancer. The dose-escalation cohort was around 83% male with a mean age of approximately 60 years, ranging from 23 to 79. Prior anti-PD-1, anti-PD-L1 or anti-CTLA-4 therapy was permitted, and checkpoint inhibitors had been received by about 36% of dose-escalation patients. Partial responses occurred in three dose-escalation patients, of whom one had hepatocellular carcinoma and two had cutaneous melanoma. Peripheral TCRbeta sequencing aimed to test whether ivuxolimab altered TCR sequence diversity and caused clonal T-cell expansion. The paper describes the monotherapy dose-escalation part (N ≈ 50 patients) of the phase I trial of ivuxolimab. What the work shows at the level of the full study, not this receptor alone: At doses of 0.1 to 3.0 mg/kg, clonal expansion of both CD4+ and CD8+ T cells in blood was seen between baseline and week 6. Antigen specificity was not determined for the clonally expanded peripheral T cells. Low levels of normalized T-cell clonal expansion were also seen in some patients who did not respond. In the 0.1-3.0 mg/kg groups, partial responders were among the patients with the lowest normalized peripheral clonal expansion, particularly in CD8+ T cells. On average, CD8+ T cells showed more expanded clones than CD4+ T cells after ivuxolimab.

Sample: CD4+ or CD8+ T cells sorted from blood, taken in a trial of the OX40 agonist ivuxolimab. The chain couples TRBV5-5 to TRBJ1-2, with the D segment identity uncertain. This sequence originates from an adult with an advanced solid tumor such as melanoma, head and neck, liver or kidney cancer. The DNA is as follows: TGTGCCAGCAGCGGAGCGTCCGAGACGGCTTATGGCTACACCTTC. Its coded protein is CASSGASETAYGYTF.